These 15 T cell receptor beta chains came from one sample sequenced in a study of shared clonotypes between healthy human individuals. Here immunoSEQ multiplex PCR was the method, and the copy in TCRdb shows in-frame clones only, minus some. The table shows under 600,000 clones, with about 98% occurring only once. The naive CD8 subset, CD45RO-negative cells positively selected for CCR7, excluded terminally differentiated effector memory CD45RA+ cells. The sequencing input was naive CD8+ T cells sorted from blood. The receptors originated from a young man in good health.

The chain links TRBV9 to TRBJ2-1; the D is unclear. Trimming removed 6 bases from V and 4 bases from J, with 14 bases in between. The CDR3 is 14 amino acids. From germline, CDR1 is SGDLS and CDR2 YYNGEE. The CDR3 reads CASTPTEAYNEQFF. The CDR3 bases are TGTGCCAGCACTCCTACTGAGGCGTACAATGAGCAGTTCTTC.

The J gene is TRBJ2-7, the V gene TRBV27; D possibly corresponds to TRBD2 (6 bases). V was trimmed by 6 bases and J by 5 bases, leaving 14 bases between them. This CDR3 contains 13 residues. Germline V lookup: CDR1 MNHEY, CDR2 SMNVEV (reference sequence). The CDR3 nucleotides read TGTGCCAGCAGCCACTTTAGCGGAGACGAGCAGTACTTC. Amino acids: CASSHFSGDEQYF.

The chain combines TRBV2 with TRBJ2-7, with D perhaps TRBD1 (5 bases). The germline V gene encodes CDR1 SNHLY and CDR2 FYNNEI. The CDR3 length is 13 residues. V was shortened by 4 bases and J by 3 bases, with 10 bases between the two germline ends. This chain's CDR3 is CASSGTRVYEQYF. The CDR3 DNA is TGTGCCAGCAGTGGTACCAGGGTCTACGAGCAGTACTTC.

The V call is TRBV30, the J call TRBJ2-5; D ambiguous. There are 15 residues in the CDR3. The V gene's germline CDR1 is GTSNPN and CDR2 SVGIG (reference sequence). V was cut by 5 bases and J by 1 base, with 17 bases left in between. CDR3 coding DNA: TGTGCCTGGGAACCTAAAACGAGTATCCAAGAGACCCAGTACTTC. It codes for CAWEPKTSIQETQYF.

The chain is built from TRBV7-9 and TRBJ2-1, with TRBD2 matching over 11 bases. The germline V gene encodes CDR1 SEHNR and CDR2 FQNEAQ (reference sequence). This CDR3 spans 16 amino acids. V lost 5 bases to trimming and J lost 2 bases; unmatched junction nucleotides: 5. The CDR3 loop is CASSPKLAGAYNEQFF. CDR3 DNA sequence: TGTGCCAGCAGCCCAAAACTAGCGGGAGCCTACAATGAGCAGTTCTTC.

The chain couples TRBV29-1 to TRBJ1-2; possibly TRBD1 for D (6 bases). V was shortened by 7 bases and J by 3 bases, with 15 bases between the two germline ends. CDR3 length: 13 residues. The germline gives CDR1 SQVTM, CDR2 ANQGSEA. In nucleotides, the CDR3 is TGCAGCGCCGCAGGCGCAGGGGACTATGGCTACACCTTC. This codes for CSAAGAGDYGYTF.

The table lists this clone with a few counts. The chain employs TRBV7-9 and TRBJ1-2; unclear D gene. CDR3 length: 13 amino acids. The germline gives CDR1 SEHNR, CDR2 FQNEAQ (reference sequence). The V end was cut by 5 bases, the J end by 6 bases, with 13 bases between. CDR3 nucleotides: TGTGCCAGCAGCCAGAGCCCCCAAGATGGCTACACCTTC. Amino acid sequence: CASSQSPQDGYTF.

The chain carries TRBV9 and TRBJ2-2, with D uncertain. The CDR3 extends over 17 amino acids. The germline gives CDR1 SGDLS, CDR2 YYNGEE. V was cut by 2 bases and J by 7 bases, with 21 bases left in between. The CDR3 sequence: CASSVESYAQGYGELFF. The CDR3 DNA reads TGTGCCAGCAGCGTCGAATCATACGCCCAAGGATACGGGGAGCTGTTTTTT. Together with reference TRBV9 and TRBJ2-2, the CDR3 gives the full variable domain: DSGVTQTPKHLITATGQRVTLRCSPRSGDLSVYWYQQSLDQGLQFLIQYYNGEERAKGNILERFSAQQFPDLHSELNLSSLELGDSALYFCASSVESYAQGYGELFFGEGSRLTVL.

V and J are TRBV2 and TRBJ2-7; 7 bases line up with TRBD2. Germline V gene lookup returns CDR1 SNHLY and CDR2 FYNNEI. The CDR3 is 13 residues long. V lost 7 bases to trimming and J lost 4 bases; unmatched junction nucleotides: 7. The CDR3 region has the DNA TGTGCCAGCACGGGAGGAGGTTTTTACGAGCAGTACTTC. Translated, it gives CASTGGGFYEQYF.

The V gene is TRBV4-1, the J gene TRBJ1-4; perhaps TRBD1 as D (6 bases). This CDR3 has 16 amino acids. Germline CDR1 reads MGHRA; CDR2 reads YSYEKL. The germline V and J ends were trimmed by 4 bases and 0 bases, with 12 bases remaining between them. CDR3 protein: CASSPETGATNEKLFF. CDR3 bases: TGCGCCAGCAGCCCAGAGACAGGAGCAACTAATGAAAAACTGTTTTTT.

Details on this clone: The DNA is omitted, as the CDR3 cannot be located on it reliably, and the CDR3 follows TCRdb's listing. The CDR3 sequence: CASSLEIVGGGNF. This chain links TRBV11-2 with TRBJ2-7; the tabulated D call, TRBD1, remains unverified against the DNA. The germline gives CDR1 SGHAT, CDR2 FQNNGV. The CDR3 is 13 residues long, ends included.

V gene TRBV4-1 combines with J gene TRBJ2-3; D is undetermined. The CDR3 sequence is 15 residues long. The V gene's germline CDR1 is MGHRA and CDR2 YSYEKL. Trimming took off 1 base at V and 1 base at J, with 9 bases between the two ends. CDR3 sequence (DNA): TGCGCCAGCAGCCAAGTGTCCCGTGGCACAGATACGCAGTATTTT. It is translated as CASSQVSRGTDTQYF.

This sequence joins TRBV28 and TRBJ1-5, with a weak D call TRBD1 (5 bases). This CDR3 has 15 residues. Germline V gene lookup returns CDR1 MDHEN and CDR2 SYDVKM. V was clipped by 0 bases and J by 3 bases, with 9 bases between them. The CDR3 DNA sequence: TGTGCCAGCAGTTTATGGGGGGTCTCCAATCAGCCCCAGCATTTT. Protein product: CASSLWGVSNQPQHF.

J is TRBJ1-1 and V is TRBV25-1; D ambiguous. The germline V and J ends were trimmed by 6 bases and 3 bases, with 8 bases remaining between them. The CDR3 is 12 amino acids. CDR1 and CDR2 from the germline V gene are MGHDK and SYGVNS. The CDR3 here is CASSVGHTEAFF. DNA of the CDR3: TGTGCCAGCAGCGTCGGACACACTGAAGCTTTCTTT.

This chain's CDR3 is CASSEGTALETQYF. The CDR3, as DNA: TGTGCCAGCAGCGAGGGGACAGCCCTAGAGACCCAGTACTTC. The chain joins TRBV7-9 to TRBJ2-5; 7 positions match TRBD1. The V gene's germline CDR1 is SEHNR and CDR2 FQNEAQ (reference sequence). V shed 5 bases and J 4 bases; nucleotides not matched to a gene: 7. The CDR3 consists of 14 residues. The complete variable domain, with remaining parts taken from reference TRBV7-9 and TRBJ2-5, reads DTGVSQNPRHKITKRGQNVTFRCDPISEHNRLYWYRQTLGQGPEFLTYFQNEAQLEKSRLLSDRFSAERPKGSFSTLEIQRTEQGDSAMYLCASSEGTALETQYFGPGTRLLVL.